These 13 T cell receptor beta chains were sequenced from one sample in a study of response to subunit inactivated influenza vaccine. MiXCR, applied by TCRdb to the RT-PCR reads, yields one record per CDR3 protein. The profile covers over 300,000 distinct CDR3 sequences, with about a fifth appearing a single time and 10% to 13% taken by the ten largest. Sample: PBMCs from blood, taken roughly 20 months after vaccination. The receptors stem from a man aged 45-69 years who received an inactivated influenza vaccine.

This chain links TRBV4-3 with TRBJ2-7, with D hard to call. The CDR3 extends over 15 amino acids. The germline V gene encodes CDR1 LGHNA and CDR2 YSLEER. V was cut by 1 base and J by 3 bases, with 13 bases left in between. The CDR3 loop reads CASSQASDWGYEQYF. The CDR3 DNA is TGCGCCAGCAGCCAAGCTTCTGACTGGGGCTACGAGCAGTACTTC.

The chain is built from TRBV18 and TRBJ2-7, with 11 positions matching TRBD2. The CDR3 runs 15 residues. V shed 5 bases, J shed 2 bases, and the junction held 5 bases outside the gene matches. Germline V gene data show CDR1 as KGHSH and CDR2 as LQKENI. The CDR3 nucleotides are TGTGCCAGCTCAACACTAGCGGGGGCAGCCTACGAGCAGTACTTC. It translates to CASSTLAGAAYEQYF.

The sample holds a few counts of this clonotype. CDR3 coding DNA: TGTGCCAGCAGTATAACTAGCGGCTCCTACAATGAGCAGTTCTTC. Protein sequence: CASSITSGSYNEQFF. The chain joins TRBV28 to TRBJ2-1; TRBD2 agrees at 8 bases. Germline assignment: CDR1 MDHEN and CDR2 SYDVKM. The CDR3 has 15 residues. With V trimmed by 5 bases and J by 0 bases, 3 bases remained unmatched.

The DNA of the CDR3 is TGTGCCACCAGCAGAGTGGGGGGCAGCTTAAACACCGGGGAGCTGTTTTTT. Its translation is CATSRVGGSLNTGELFF. The gene calls are TRBV15 and TRBJ2-2, with D perhaps being TRBD1 or TRBD2 (6 bases each). Germline CDR1 reads LNHNV; CDR2 reads YYDKDF (reference sequence). V was cut by 1 base and J by 2 bases, with 14 bases left in between. The CDR3 spans 17 residues.

This chain uses TRBV9 with TRBJ2-6; D is unclear. CDR1 is SGDLS, CDR2 YYNGEE, per germline. This CDR3 region has 15 residues. V lost 4 bases and J 0 bases, leaving 8 bases between the germline ends. Written as DNA, the CDR3 is TGTGCCAGCAGCCCCAACTACTCTGGGGCCAACGTCCTGACTTTC. Its translation is CASSPNYSGANVLTF.

This chain uses TRBV4-2 with TRBJ1-3; D possibly corresponds to TRBD1 (6 bases). Germline loops: CDR1 LGHNA, CDR2 YNFKEQ. V lost 3 bases to trimming and J lost 0 bases, with 12 bases between them. There are 16 residues in the CDR3. CDR3 nucleotide sequence: TGTGCCAGCAGCCATCTACAGGGTCACTCTGGAAACACCATATATTTT. Its translation is CASSHLQGHSGNTIYF.

The chain recombines TRBV18 with TRBJ2-7; 10 nucleotides agree with TRBD2. Germline V lookup: CDR1 KGHSH, CDR2 LQKENI. The CDR3 is made up of 15 amino acids. Trimming took 3 bases from V and 0 from J; bases not matched to a gene: 2. The CDR3 spells CASSPGLAASYEQYF. The DNA of the CDR3 is TGTGCCAGCTCACCTGGACTAGCGGCCTCCTACGAGCAGTACTTC.

Ten or more counts support this clonotype. The rearrangement uses TRBV6-2 or TRBV6-3 and TRBJ1-5; 9 positions agree with TRBD1. Trimming took 6 bases from V and 5 from J; bases not matched to a gene: 8. CDR1 and CDR2 (germline): MNHEY, SVGEGT. This CDR3 is 15 amino acids long. The CDR3 loop reads CASRLGQGRYQPQHF. For the CDR3, the DNA is TGTGCCAGCAGACTTGGACAGGGGCGGTATCAGCCCCAGCATTTT.

This clonotype occurred many times. The chain employs TRBV7-9 and TRBJ1-6, with TRBD1 matching 9 bases. CDR1 SEHNR and CDR2 FQNEAQ come from the germline V gene (reference sequence). This CDR3 has 15 amino acids. V dropped 4 bases and J dropped 7; count of bases not matched to a gene: 5. This chain's CDR3 is CASSSTGTGNSPLHF. The CDR3 DNA reads TGTGCCAGCAGCTCCACCGGGACAGGGAATTCACCCCTCCACTTT.

The rearrangement uses TRBV6-1 and TRBJ2-7; D is uncertain. The CDR3 runs 13 residues. Germline values: CDR1 MNHNS, CDR2 SASEGT. V was cut by 8 bases and J by 1 base, with 12 bases left in between. The CDR3 bases are TGTGCCAGCCGCAAAGACGGATCCTACGAGCAGTACTTC. This translates into CASRKDGSYEQYF.

This clonotype was recorded at least ten times. The V gene is TRBV7-9, the J gene TRBJ1-4, with D unresolved. CDR3 size: 11 residues. Trimming pared 2 bases from V and 8 bases from J, leaving 3 bases between. Germline CDR1 SEHNR, CDR2 FQNEAQ (reference sequence). The CDR3 DNA follows: TGTGCCAGCAGCTTAACAGAAAAACTGTTTTTT. Amino acid sequence: CASSLTEKLFF.

The gene calls are TRBV20-1 and TRBJ2-1; possibly TRBD2 for D (6 bases). Germline V gene sequence: CDR1 DFQATT, CDR2 SNEGSKA (reference sequence). This CDR3 is 11 amino acids long. Trimming removed 2 bases from V and 16 bases from J, with 15 bases in between. The CDR3 reads CSARQGLGEFF. The CDR3 DNA follows: TGCAGTGCTAGACAGGGACTGGGAGAATTCTTC.

The J gene is TRBJ2-5, the V gene TRBV24-1; D could derive from TRBD1 or TRBD2 (5 bases each). V dropped 0 bases and J dropped 2 bases, with 6 bases sitting between them. CDR1 and CDR2 from the germline V gene are KGHDR and SFDVKD. This CDR3 is 14 amino acids long. CDR3 region: CATSDLWGQETQYF. CDR3 DNA sequence: TGTGCCACCAGTGATTTGTGGGGGCAAGAGACCCAGTACTTC.